This section outlines one T cell receptor beta chain sequence together with its context. The antigen it recognizes is unknown. Base qualities are not provided; no much larger clone lies one nucleotide away. These data come from a study of cytomegalovirus exposure and HLA in healthy donors (dated by TCRdb to about 2017). Regarding the complete study: In an earlier analysis of around 540 of the donors, less than 350 Gb of sequence data and 90 million to 130 million unique TCR beta sequences from 150 million to 200 million T cells were reported. An early release that covered roughly 600 HLA-typed donors contained about 290 gigabases of sequencing data and approximately 85 million unique TCR sequences. The genetic ancestry cluster associated with self-reported Caucasian donors included 80% to 90% of the 398 genotyped donors. The study aimed to test whether cataloging public T cell receptors could reveal signatures of past pathogen exposure. Using immunosequencing, the study profiled T cell repertoires from 550 to 750 subjects and related those repertoires to cytomegalovirus serostatus. A separate validation cohort of approximately 130 different subjects was used in addition to the 666-subject first cohort. To predict cytomegalovirus infection status, the study combined high-throughput TCR immunosequencing, statistical association of individual TCRs with disease status, and machine learning. To study patterns of TCR occurrence, a later analysis re-analyzed previously published TCR beta repertoires from hundreds of donors and added high-resolution HLA genotyping. Rather than using new phenotypic data, the later analysis identified candidate immune exposures from TCR beta sequences and from how often those sequences occurred across donors. An earlier analysis of a few hundred of the donors applied high-throughput TCR beta sequencing to assess whether each TCR beta V gene segment acted as functional or pseudogenic. Donor age, sex, ethnicity and CMV serostatus were collected together with the repertoire data. A later genetic analysis used genome-wide SNP genotypes for about three fifths of the 666 donors, treating that subset as a discovery cohort. All discovery cohort repertoires had been generated using a single sequencing platform. HLA typing included class I and class II loci at four-digit resolution. The number of typed donors differed by locus: about 629-630 for A, B, C, DRB1 and DQB1; about 520 for DQA1; some 610 for DPA1; and about 470 for DPB1. Roughly five DR-DQ haplotypes were handled as single units for association and clustering because linkage in the cohort was strong. Among 300 to 500 genotyped donors of the cohort, an average of approximately 240,000 unique TCR beta nucleotide sequences was sequenced per donor, of which roughly 17% were non-productive. The full study reports these points: The earlier analysis of nearly 600 of the donors excluded some 15 rarely observed V segments, including chromosome 9 orphons, because counts were too low. When HLA alleles, especially DR and DQ, strongly co-occurred, TCR associations were difficult to assign to individual alleles. According to the authors, the approach could potentially be generalized to other disease states and immunological phenotypes. Because some donors lacked HLA typing at each locus, the association tests relied only on the typed subset. Most TCR sequences were seen in very few donors, while some public TCRs were found in many individuals. V-gene and J-gene trimming of TCR beta chains was associated with a missense DCLRE1C variant in a later genetic analysis, and the association was replicated in an independent cohort. The only immune exposure information available for the cohort was CMV serostatus. The 87-base-pair reads could not distinguish some IMGT-functional V segments, including TRBV6-2 and TRBV6-3, so those segments were excluded. A further reported finding was that TCR beta sequences accurately predicted the HLA-A and HLA-B alleles for most subjects in the first cohort. A later analysis found that TCR association rates varied across HLA loci, with DRB1 alleles showing the most associated TCRs and HLA-C alleles the fewest. Correlated functional status among segregating V segments might reflect linkage disequilibrium, but an unknown experimental factor could not be ruled out. Roughly uniform sequencing depth across donors was assumed in presence/absence analyses, although this assumption may not hold. Several of the top co-occurrence clusters appeared to be linked to parvovirus B19, influenza, CMV and Epstein-Barr virus, according to a later analysis. A later analysis found that HLA-associated TCR beta chains were more clonally expanded and had lower generation probabilities than equally common non-associated chains. In a later analysis, most CMV-associated TCR beta chains were found to appear HLA-restricted, with HLA associations seemingly driven largely by CMV exposure. Only TCR beta chains were sequenced in this cohort, and the absence of alpha or paired-chain data limited detectable features. Specific HLA alleles were associated with 15,000 to 20,000 TCR beta sequences at a false discovery rate of 0.05 in a later analysis. The sequencing pipeline was judged likely to have produced a cluster of highly shared sequence variants as a technical artifact. In an earlier analysis of more than 500 of the donors, most TCR beta V segments appeared in productive rearrangements about 87% or about 30% of the time, broadly matching IMGT annotations. Three of the identified cytomegalovirus-associated TCR beta chains were confirmed in vitro to be specific for cytomegalovirus antigens. In both the original and validation cohorts, the classifier was reported to diagnose cytomegalovirus status with high specificity and sensitivity. A later genetic analysis reported fewer N-insertions in productive TCRs among donors in an Asian-associated ancestry cluster than the approximately 670-donor mean. A total of 150 to 200 TCR beta chains were listed by the study as associated with cytomegalovirus.

The library was made by the immunoSEQ multiplex PCR assay. A mixture of 60 forward primers for TCR Vbeta segments and 13 reverse primers for TCR Jbeta segments was used in the multiplex PCR. The CDR3 region of rearranged TCR beta genes was amplified from genomic DNA with a multiplex PCR assay. The Illumina HiSeq System was used to sequence the amplified TCR beta libraries as 87-base-pair reads. Per the source publication's procedure: Across the 640 or so repertoires, a later analysis counted about 81 million unique TCR beta chains, approximately 10 million of which were shared by at least two donors. Raw reads were error-corrected and collapsed into unique sequences with a nearest-neighbor algorithm that merged closely related sequences to remove PCR and sequencing errors. V, D and J gene segments were assigned by aligning CDR3 sequences to IMGT reference sequences. For a sequence to be retained, a match of at least six nucleotides to both a V gene segment and a J gene segment was required. Rearrangements were classified as productive when the CDR3 lacked stop codons and remained in frame with V and J, and all other rearrangements were classified as non-productive. CDR3 was defined according to IMGT convention as the region running from the second conserved V-encoded cysteine to the conserved J-encoded phenylalanine. Sequences without an unambiguous match to a single V gene segment were excluded from the earlier analysis of about 600 of the donors. In an earlier analysis of 587 of the donors, V segments were called functional above 56.7% productive rearrangements and were called segregating when the between-donor standard deviation exceeded 5%. A statistical classification framework was built for diagnosing cytomegalovirus status from the catalog of TCR beta chain sequences. In a later analysis, TCR nucleotide sequences were compared against IMGT/GENE-DB human TR gene sequences so that V and J genes could be assigned. In a later analysis, CDR3 sequences and most-parsimonious VDJ recombination scenarios were assigned using the TCRdist pipeline. In a later analysis, each TCR beta chain was defined by its CDR3 amino acid sequence together with its V-gene family, and reads without a unique V-gene family were excluded. A later analysis removed roughly 590 highly shared, low-generation-probability nucleotide sequences to deal with suspected cross-contamination and a sequencing artifact. In a later analysis, a clonal expansion index was calculated for each public chain from normalized within-repertoire ranks of inferred template counts. In a later analysis, generation probabilities were computed with a VDJ recombination model fitted to out-of-frame rearrangements, and the resulting probabilities were checked against IGoR. A later analysis scored TCR-TCR, TCR-HLA and TCR-CMV co-occurrence with hypergeometric tests, applying a repertoire-size bias correction to TCR pairs. False discovery rates were estimated in a later analysis by permuting HLA or CMV assignments 20 times. In a later analysis, co-occurring TCRs were grouped using DBSCAN, and TCRdist sequence similarity was added for clustering within HLA-allele-positive subsets. Repertoires with fewer than 30,000 or more than 120,000 public chains, plus five repertoires with anomalous nucleotide sharing, were excluded from co-occurrence clustering. Not all clones reach the TCRdb copy of this immuneACCESS table, which keeps in-frame sequences only. Checked studies attribute under half of the gap to unresolved V genes and leave the rest unexplained. V, J and clone size reflect that table, while D and trimming were determined from the DNA. The sample data list about 160,000 clones, and roughly 73% of these were observed just once. The ten most abundant clones make up roughly 5% of the sample.

The cohort was made up of approximately 670 healthy bone marrow donors. At the time of sampling, all cohort members were nominally healthy, though unrecorded immune exposures were likely present. The donor tested CMV seronegative and was one of the 352 seronegative cohort members. Each donor provided a peripheral blood sample, and peripheral blood mononuclear cells were used for TCR beta sequencing. Genomic DNA was extracted from the blood cell samples with the Qiagen DNeasy Blood Extraction Kit. CDR1 and CDR2, looked up from the germline V gene (reference sequence), are SGHKS and YYEKEE. The CDR3 covers 15 residues, taking in both the cysteine and the phenylalanine. CDR3 DNA is the only sequence kept; it has 45 bases, read in frame from the first base. V lost 4 bases and J lost 0 bases, and the count of bases not matched to a germline gene is 5.

Sequenced input: PBMCs. The clonotype comes from a male donor in good health and CMV-seronegative. The chain joins TRBV5-5 to TRBJ1-1; TRBD1 matches 8 bases in the middle. In nucleotides, the sequence is TGTGCCAGCAGCAATCAGGGGGCGATGAACACTGAAGCTTTCTTT. Its coded protein is CASSNQGAMNTEAFF.